This T cell receptor (beta chain) is drawn from a study of T cell responses to AZD1222 COVID-19 vaccine. Germline CDR1 SGDLS, CDR2 YYNGEE. Losses at the gene ends were 4 bases for V and 7 bases for J; bases not matched to a gene: 6. This CDR3 has 15 residues. Clones were sequenced by immunoSEQ multiplex PCR, and TCRdb holds only the in-frame ones, with some missing. The profile shows about 75,000 clones, around 88% of them singletons. The sample here was peripheral blood, taken 28 days after the second dose of the MenACWY control vaccine. The J gene is TRBJ2-1, the V gene TRBV9; TRBD2 matches at 12 bases. This receptor was obtained from an adult who received the MenACWY meningococcal vaccine as a control. The CDR3, as DNA: TGTGCCAGCAGCCCACGGACTAGCGGGGCGAATGAGCAGTTCTTC. Amino acid sequence: CASSPRTSGANEQFF. Based on the CDR3 plus reference TRBV9 and TRBJ2-1, the full variable domain is DSGVTQTPKHLITATGQRVTLRCSPRSGDLSVYWYQQSLDQGLQFLIQYYNGEERAKGNILERFSAQQFPDLHSELNLSSLELGDSALYFCASSPRTSGANEQFFGPGTRLTVL.